This T cell receptor (beta chain) comes out of a study of blood T cell repertoires in COVID-19. Looking at the study overall: Specimens from acute and convalescent COVID-19 originated in the United States, Italy and Spain.

Assay: immunoSEQ multiplex PCR; the TCRdb copy retains only in-frame clones and omits some. Of approximately 70,000 clones in the sample, roughly 88% were seen once. With V trimmed by 5 bases and J by 7 bases, 8 bases remained unmatched. This CDR3 has 14 amino acids. Germline V gene data show CDR1 as LGHDT and CDR2 as YNNKEL (reference sequence). Sequencing was carried out using peripheral blood. The clonotype comes from a human donor in a cohort sampled during active COVID-19. V usage is TRBV3-1 (or the pseudogene TRBV3-2) and J usage is TRBJ1-2; 9 bases align to TRBD1. CDR3 sequence reads: CASSYDRGLSGYTF. CDR3 coding DNA: TGTGCCAGCAGCTACGACAGGGGGTTAAGTGGCTACACCTTC.